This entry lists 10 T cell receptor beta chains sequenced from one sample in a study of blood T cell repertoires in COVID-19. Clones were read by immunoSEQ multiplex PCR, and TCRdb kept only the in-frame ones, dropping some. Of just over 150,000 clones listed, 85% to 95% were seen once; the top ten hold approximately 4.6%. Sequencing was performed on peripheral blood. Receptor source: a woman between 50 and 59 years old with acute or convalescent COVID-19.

CDR3 region: CASRDRVTNEKLFF. CDR3 sequence (DNA): TGTGCCAGCAGGGACAGGGTAACTAATGAAAAACTGTTTTTT. The chain recombines TRBV6-5 with TRBJ1-4; 8 bases are shared with TRBD1. There are 14 residues in the CDR3. The germline V gene has CDR1 MNHEY and CDR2 SVGAGI. V was clipped by 6 bases and J by 1 base; unmatched bases: 1.

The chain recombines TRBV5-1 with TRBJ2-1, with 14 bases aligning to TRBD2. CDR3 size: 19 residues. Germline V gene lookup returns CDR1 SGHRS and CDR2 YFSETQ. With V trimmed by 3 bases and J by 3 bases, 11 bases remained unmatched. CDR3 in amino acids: CASSWNPRTSGGIYNEQFF. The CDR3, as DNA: TGCGCCAGCAGCTGGAACCCCAGGACTAGCGGGGGGATCTACAATGAGCAGTTCTTC.

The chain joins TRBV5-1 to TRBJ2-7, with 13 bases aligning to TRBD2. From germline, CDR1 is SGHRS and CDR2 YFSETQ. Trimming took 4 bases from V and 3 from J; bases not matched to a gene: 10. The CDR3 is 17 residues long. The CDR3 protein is CASSRDQTSGGYYEQYF. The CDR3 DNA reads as TGCGCCAGCAGCCGCGATCAGACTAGCGGGGGGTACTACGAGCAGTACTTC.

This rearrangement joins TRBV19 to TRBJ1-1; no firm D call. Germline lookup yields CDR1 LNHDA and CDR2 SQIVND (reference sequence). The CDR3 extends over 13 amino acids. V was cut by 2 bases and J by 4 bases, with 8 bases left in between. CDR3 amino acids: CASSIMRVTEAFF. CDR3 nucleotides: TGTGCCAGTAGTATAATGAGGGTCACTGAAGCTTTCTTT.

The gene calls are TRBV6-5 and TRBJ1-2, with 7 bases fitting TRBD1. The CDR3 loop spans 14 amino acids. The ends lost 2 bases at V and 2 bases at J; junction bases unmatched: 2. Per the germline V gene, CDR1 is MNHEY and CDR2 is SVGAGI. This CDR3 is CASSYTGDNYGYTF. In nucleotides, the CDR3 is TGTGCCAGCAGTTACACAGGGGACAACTATGGCTACACCTTC.

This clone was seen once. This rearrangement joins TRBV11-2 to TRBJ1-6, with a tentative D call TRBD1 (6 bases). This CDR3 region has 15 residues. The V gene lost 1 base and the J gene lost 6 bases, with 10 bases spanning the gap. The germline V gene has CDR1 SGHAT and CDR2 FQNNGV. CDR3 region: CASSLAQGPNSPLHF. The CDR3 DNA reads TGTGCCAGCAGCTTAGCCCAGGGGCCTAATTCACCCCTCCACTTT.

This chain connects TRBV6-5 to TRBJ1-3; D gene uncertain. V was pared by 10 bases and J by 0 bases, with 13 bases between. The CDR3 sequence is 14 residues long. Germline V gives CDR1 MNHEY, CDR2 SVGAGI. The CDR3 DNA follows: TGTGCCACGACTACACAGCTCTCTGGAAACACCATATATTTT. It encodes CATTTQLSGNTIYF.

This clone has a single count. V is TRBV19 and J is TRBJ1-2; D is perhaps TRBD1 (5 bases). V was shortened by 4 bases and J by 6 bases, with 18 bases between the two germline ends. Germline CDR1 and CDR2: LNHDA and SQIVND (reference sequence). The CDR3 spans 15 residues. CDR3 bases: TGTGCCAGTAGTACCTCCGGCAGGGCCTTTGATGGCTACACCTTC. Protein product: CASSTSGRAFDGYTF.

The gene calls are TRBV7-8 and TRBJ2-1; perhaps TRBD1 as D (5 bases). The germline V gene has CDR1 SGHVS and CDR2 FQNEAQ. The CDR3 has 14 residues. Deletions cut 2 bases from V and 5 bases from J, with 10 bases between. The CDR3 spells CASSLLQVDNEQFF. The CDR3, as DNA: TGTGCCAGCAGCTTATTACAGGTAGACAATGAGCAGTTCTTC.

CDR3 DNA sequence: TGTGCCAGCAGCCCGAGGGGACAGGCCTATAGCAATCAGCCCCAGCATTTT. It codes for CASSPRGQAYSNQPQHF. V gene TRBV7-2 combines with J gene TRBJ1-5; 8 bases align to TRBD1. V lost 5 bases, J lost 0 bases, and 9 bases stayed unmatched. CDR1 is SGHTA and CDR2 is FQGNSA in the germline V gene. The CDR3 sequence is 17 residues long. The entire variable domain, with the rest obtained from reference TRBV7-2 and TRBJ1-5, is as follows: GAGVSQSPSNKVTEKGKDVELRCDPISGHTALYWYRQSLGQGLEFLIYFQGNSAPDKSGLPSDRFSAERTGGSVSTLTIQRTQQEDSAVYLCASSPRGQAYSNQPQHFGDGTRLSIL.